One sample yielded the 21 T cell receptor beta chains listed below, sequenced in a study of blood T cell repertoires in COVID-19. Data came from immunoSEQ multiplex PCR; TCRdb stores just in-frame clones and leaves some out. The sample yields a few hundred thousand clones, 70% to 90% seen once. Sequenced: peripheral blood. The receptor source for this set is a man aged 55 to 70 with acute or convalescent COVID-19.

The J gene is TRBJ1-1, the V gene TRBV5-5; D is undetermined. Trimming cost V 0 bases and J 1 base, with 4 bases left between them. The CDR3 runs to 13 residues. Germline V CDR1 and CDR2: SGHKS, YYEKEE (reference sequence). The CDR3 loop reads CASSLAQNTEAFF. CDR3 DNA: TGTGCCAGCAGCTTGGCCCAGAACACTGAAGCTTTCTTT.

The genes are TRBV9 and TRBJ2-3; D uncertain. The CDR3 runs to 15 residues. CDR1 and CDR2 (germline): SGDLS, YYNGEE. V was clipped by 0 bases and J by 1 base, with 9 bases between them. CDR3 protein: CASSVGNLGTDTQYF. The CDR3 region has the DNA TGTGCCAGCAGCGTAGGGAACCTAGGCACAGATACGCAGTATTTT.

V and J are TRBV6-6 and TRBJ2-5, with D possibly being TRBD1 (5 bases). Trimming cost V 6 bases and J 5 bases, with 7 bases left between them. Germline-derived CDR1 and CDR2 are MNHNY and SVGAGI (reference sequence). The CDR3 runs 11 residues. The CDR3 bases are TGTGCCAGCAGAAAGGGGGAGACCCAGTACTTC. Residues: CASRKGETQYF.

The chain uses TRBV30 and TRBJ2-7; TRBD1 matches at 10 bases. The CDR3 totals 13 residues. Losses at the gene ends were 5 bases for V and 3 bases for J; bases not matched to a gene: 4. Germline loops: CDR1 GTSNPN, CDR2 SVGIG (reference sequence). The CDR3, as DNA: TGTGCCTGGGTCGACAGGGGGCACTACGAGCAGTACTTC. Protein product: CAWVDRGHYEQYF.

The chain has TRBV19 and TRBJ2-6, with D perhaps matching TRBD1 (5 bases). The CDR3 is 15 residues long. The V end lost 3 bases, the J end lost 3 bases, and 9 bases lay between the germline ends. Germline CDR1 is LNHDA and CDR2 is SQIVND (reference sequence). This CDR3 is CASSISQGGANVLTF. In nucleotides, the CDR3 is TGTGCCAGTAGTATCTCTCAGGGTGGGGCCAACGTCCTGACTTTC.

CDR3 protein: CASSSSGRANEQFF. As DNA, the CDR3 is TGTGCCAGCAGTTCTAGCGGGAGGGCAAATGAGCAGTTCTTC. The chain is built from TRBV28 and TRBJ2-1, with 12 bases fitting TRBD2. Germline-derived CDR1 and CDR2 are MDHEN and SYDVKM. This CDR3 spans 14 amino acids. After removal of 4 bases from V and 7 bases from J, the junction contained 2 bases not matched to a gene.

Comment on this clone: One junction end does not reproduce the germline sequence, and a read error may be involved. This chain joins TRBV11-3 and TRBJ2-3; 14 bases line up with TRBD2. The CDR3 has 16 amino acids. Germline values: CDR1 SGHNT, CDR2 YENEEA. CDR3 in DNA: TGTGCCAGCAGCCACGGGACTAGCGGGAGCAAAGATACGCAGTATTTT. Amino acid sequence: CASSHGTSGSKDTQYF.

The J gene is TRBJ1-1, the V gene TRBV28; D is uncertain. The germline gives CDR1 MDHEN, CDR2 SYDVKM. This CDR3 comprises 12 residues. V was cut by 6 bases and J by 0 bases, with 5 bases left in between. CDR3 protein: CASRKLNTEAFF. The CDR3 coding sequence is TGTGCCAGCAGGAAGCTGAACACTGAAGCTTTCTTT. Filled out from reference TRBV28 and TRBJ1-1, the complete variable domain reads DVKVTQSSRYLVKRTGEKVFLECVQDMDHENMFWYRQDPGLGLRLIYFSYDVKMKEKGDIPEGYSVSREKKERFSLILESASTNQTSMYLCASRKLNTEAFFGQGTRLTVV.

The rearrangement uses TRBV5-1 and TRBJ2-3; D may be TRBD1 (5 bases). With 2 bases removed from V and 1 base from J, the gap between germline ends came to 8 bases. This CDR3 spans 14 amino acids. Germline V lookup: CDR1 SGHRS, CDR2 YFSETQ. The CDR3 region is CASSFEGGTDTQYF. The CDR3 nucleotides read TGCGCCAGCAGCTTCGAAGGGGGCACAGATACGCAGTATTTT.

V usage is TRBV29-1 and J usage is TRBJ1-2, with D uncertain. V was cut by 5 bases and J by 7 bases, with 20 bases left in between. Germline CDR1 SQVTM, CDR2 ANQGSEA. This CDR3 has 14 amino acids. CDR3 protein: CSVRRPGITSGYTF. In DNA, the CDR3 is TGCAGCGTTCGGCGTCCGGGTATAACGTCTGGCTACACCTTC.

The chain combines TRBV3-1 (or the pseudogene TRBV3-2) with TRBJ2-1; a weak D match, TRBD1 (5 bases). The V and J ends lost 5 bases and 9 bases respectively, with 14 bases between them. Germline CDR1 LGHDT, CDR2 YNNKEL (reference sequence). The CDR3 consists of 13 residues. The CDR3 here is CASSSSGNAEQFF. Written as DNA, the CDR3 is TGTGCCAGCAGCTCTTCAGGGAACGCTGAGCAGTTCTTC.

CDR3 sequence reads: CSVEVTGEGNQPQHF. As DNA, the CDR3 is TGCAGCGTTGAAGTTACAGGGGAGGGCAATCAGCCCCAGCATTTT. The chain carries TRBV29-1 and TRBJ1-5; 7 bases fit TRBD1. Germline V lookup: CDR1 SQVTM, CDR2 ANQGSEA. V trimming: 1 base; J trimming: 2 bases; junction bases outside the gene matches: 5. This CDR3 spans 15 amino acids.

The rearrangement links TRBV30 to TRBJ2-5, with D possibly being TRBD2 (6 bases). The V end lost 0 bases, the J end lost 1 base, and 9 bases lay between the germline ends. The germline gives CDR1 GTSNPN, CDR2 SVGIG (reference sequence). The CDR3 runs to 14 residues. In DNA form, the CDR3 reads TGTGCCTGGAGTGTAGGGAGGCCCCAAGAGACCCAGTACTTC. Protein sequence: CAWSVGRPQETQYF.

The table lists this clone with a count of one. The chain recombines TRBV13 with TRBJ1-3; D is possibly TRBD1 (5 bases). The V and J ends lost 0 bases and 8 bases respectively, with 11 bases between them. The CDR3 runs 14 residues. The germline gives CDR1 PRHDT, CDR2 FYEKMQ (reference sequence). The CDR3 DNA sequence: TGTGCCAGCAGCTTAGGCAGGGAAATGTACACCATATATTTT. Protein: CASSLGREMYTIYF.

As regards this clone: One junction end disagrees with the germline gene, perhaps due to a read error. Other DNA sequences from this sample encode an identical CDR3 as well. J is TRBJ2-2 and V is TRBV11-3; D might be TRBD2 (6 bases). This CDR3 is built from 12 residues. Germline V gene data show CDR1 as SGHNT and CDR2 as YENEEA. In DNA form, the CDR3 reads TGTGCTAGCAGGCGGGGCACCGGGGAGCTGTTTTTT. As protein: CASRRGTGELFF.

This sequence joins TRBV28 and TRBJ2-6, with D possibly being TRBD1 (6 bases). CDR3 length equals 17 residues. Germline CDR1 and CDR2: MDHEN and SYDVKM. V lost 5 bases to trimming and J lost 1 base, with 15 bases between them. The CDR3 coding sequence is TGTGCCAGCAGTCCCTTACAGGGTCCTTCTGGGGCCAACGTCCTGACTTTC. This translates into CASSPLQGPSGANVLTF.

In its sample, this clone was seen once. CDR3 in amino acids: CASSHYRVSNQPQHF. The CDR3 DNA follows: TGTGCCAGCAGTCACTACAGGGTAAGCAATCAGCCCCAGCATTTT. The chain combines TRBV28 with TRBJ1-5; weak D call: TRBD1 (6 bases). CDR3 length: 15 amino acids. The germline V gene encodes CDR1 MDHEN and CDR2 SYDVKM. V was pared by 5 bases and J by 1 base, with 12 bases between.

The chain uses TRBV9 and TRBJ1-1, with a tentative D call TRBD1 (5 bases). Germline CDR1 SGDLS, CDR2 YYNGEE. The CDR3 is 13 amino acids. Trimming stripped 0 bases from V and 10 bases from J, with 13 bases between. CDR3 sequence reads: CASSVGGEDVAFF. DNA of the CDR3: TGTGCCAGCAGCGTAGGAGGGGAGGATGTAGCTTTCTTT.

The chain is built from TRBV24-1 and TRBJ2-1; 7 nucleotides line up with TRBD2. The CDR3 has 12 residues. Germline V gene lookup returns CDR1 KGHDR and CDR2 SFDVKD. Trimming cost V 12 bases and J 10 bases; bases outside gene matches: 11. The CDR3 bases are TGTGCCTCGATGGGAGGGCAATACGAGCAGTTCTTC. As protein: CASMGGQYEQFF.

The sample holds one count of this clone. The gene calls are TRBV2 and TRBJ2-3; 9 bases align to TRBD2. In germline, CDR1 is SNHLY, CDR2 FYNNEI. The CDR3 has 12 residues. J lost 6 bases, V lost 6 bases, and 1 base had no gene match. The CDR3 sequence: CASSGLADTQYF. CDR3 nucleotide sequence: TGTGCCAGCAGCGGACTAGCGGATACGCAGTATTTT.

The V and J genes are TRBV9 and TRBJ2-1, with TRBD1 identical over 9 bases. V trimming: 3 bases; J trimming: 4 bases; junction bases outside the gene matches: 8. The length of the CDR3 is 16 residues. Germline V gives CDR1 SGDLS, CDR2 YYNGEE. The CDR3 DNA is TGTGCCAGCAGCGCACCTGACAGGGGGGGTTACAATGAGCAGTTCTTC. This encodes CASSAPDRGGYNEQFF.